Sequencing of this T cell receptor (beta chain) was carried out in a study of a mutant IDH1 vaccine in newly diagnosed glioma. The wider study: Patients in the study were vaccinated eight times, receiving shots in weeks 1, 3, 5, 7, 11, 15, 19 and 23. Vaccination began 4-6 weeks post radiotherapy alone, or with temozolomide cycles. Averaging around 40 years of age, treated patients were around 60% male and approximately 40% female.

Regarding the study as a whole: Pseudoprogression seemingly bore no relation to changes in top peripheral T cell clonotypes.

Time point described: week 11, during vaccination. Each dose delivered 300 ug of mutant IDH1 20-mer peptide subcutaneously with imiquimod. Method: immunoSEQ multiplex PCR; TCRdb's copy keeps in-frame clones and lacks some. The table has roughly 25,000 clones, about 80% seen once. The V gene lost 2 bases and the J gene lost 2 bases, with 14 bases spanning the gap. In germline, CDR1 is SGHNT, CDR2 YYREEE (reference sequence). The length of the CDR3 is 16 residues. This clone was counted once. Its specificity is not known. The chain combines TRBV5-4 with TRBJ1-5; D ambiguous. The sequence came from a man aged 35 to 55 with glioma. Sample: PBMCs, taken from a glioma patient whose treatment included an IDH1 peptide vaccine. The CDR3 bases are TGTGCCAGCAGCTTCCCCACACCTTGGGGCAATCAGCCCCAGCATTTT. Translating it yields CASSFPTPWGNQPQHF.